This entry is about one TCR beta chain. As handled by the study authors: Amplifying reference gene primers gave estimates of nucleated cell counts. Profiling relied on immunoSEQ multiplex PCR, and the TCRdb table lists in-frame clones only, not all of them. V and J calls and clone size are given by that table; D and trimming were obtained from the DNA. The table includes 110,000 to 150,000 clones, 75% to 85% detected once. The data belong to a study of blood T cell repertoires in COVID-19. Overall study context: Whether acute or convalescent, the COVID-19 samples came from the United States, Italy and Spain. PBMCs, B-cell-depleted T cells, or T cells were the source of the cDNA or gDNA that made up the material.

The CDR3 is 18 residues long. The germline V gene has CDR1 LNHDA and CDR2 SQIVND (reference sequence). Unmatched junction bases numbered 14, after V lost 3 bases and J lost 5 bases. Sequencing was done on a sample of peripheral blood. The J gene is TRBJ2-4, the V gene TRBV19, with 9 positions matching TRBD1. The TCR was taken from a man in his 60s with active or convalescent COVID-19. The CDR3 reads CASSIARNRGHGENIQYF. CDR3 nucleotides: TGTGCCAGTAGTATTGCCCGCAACAGGGGGCACGGGGAAAACATTCAGTACTTC.